A selection of T cell receptor beta chains follows, all from one sample in a study of blood T cell repertoires in COVID-19. Some clones are missing from TCRdb's copy, which holds only in-frame ones; the method was immunoSEQ multiplex PCR. Counted here are about 230,000 clones, over 75% occurring once; the ten biggest clones make up roughly 3.7%. The sample was PBMCs or T cells enriched from blood (not recorded which). The receptors derive from a woman aged 25 to 39 who had been exposed to COVID-19. Each CDR3 is given with its conserved first and last residue. A D gene is named only where the DNA matches it firmly. Only part of the rows carry a size: once, few, many, or a class if the clone is expanded.

>TRBJ1-5|TRBV7-6|-|TRBD1
TGTGCCAGCAGCACAGGACAGGGACAGCAGCCCCAGCATTTT
CASSTGQGQQPQHF
>TRBJ1-1|TRBV4-1|-|TRBD1
TGCGCCAGCAGCCCCGGACAGGGCACTGAAGCTTTCTTT
CASSPGQGTEAFF
>TRBJ2-7|TRBV25-1|-|-
TGTGCCAGCAGTGAATATAGGAAACGGGAGAGGGTCGAGCAGTACTTC
CASSEYRKRERVEQYF
>TRBJ2-1|TRBV5-1|-|TRBD2
TGCGCCAGCAGCCCTGGGGGGGGACTACCGTCGTTCGATGAGCAGTTCTTC
CASSPGGGLPSFDEQFF
>TRBJ2-2|TRBV5-1|-|-
TGCGCCAGCAGCTGGGGGCGGGCCCCGAACACCGGGGAGCTGTTTTTT
CASSWGRAPNTGELFF
>TRBJ1-6|TRBV11-3|-|TRBD1
TGTGCCAGCAGCTTGGGGACAGATAATTCACCCCTCCACTTT
CASSLGTDNSPLHF
>TRBJ2-7|TRBV4-1|-|-
TGCGCCAGCAGCCTCTTGGGGGGCTCCTACGAGCAGTACTTC
CASSLLGGSYEQYF
>TRBJ1-5|TRBV10-3|-|-
TGTGCCATCAGCGAGGGGGGGGCGAGCAATCAGCCCCAGCATTTT
CAISEGGASNQPQHF
>TRBJ1-5|TRBV29-1|-|-
TGCAGCGTCTGGCAGGGCGTAGGTCAGCCCCAGCATTTT
CSVWQGVGQPQHF
>TRBJ2-7|TRBV9|-|TRBD2
TGTGCCAGCAGCGGCGGACTAGAGGTCTACGAGCAGTACTTC
CASSGGLEVYEQYF
>TRBJ1-6|TRBV4-1|once|-
TGCGCCAGCAGCCAAGTGGCAGTCAATTCACCCCTCCACTTT
CASSQVAVNSPLHF
>TRBJ1-2|TRBV14|-|-
TGTGCCAGCAGCCAAGGTCCGGGTCTTCTCAACTATGGCTACACCTTC
CASSQGPGLLNYGYTF
>TRBJ1-2|TRBV19|-|-
TGTGCCACCGAACCCAGGGGCCGGAACTATGGCTACACCTTC
CATEPRGRNYGYTF
>TRBJ2-5|TRBV15|-|TRBD1
TGTGCCACCTCCACAGGGGGGGAGACCCAGTACTTC
CATSTGGETQYF
>TRBJ1-1|TRBV6-2/TRBV6-3|-|-
TGTGCCAGCAGTTACGCGGCTGAGGGGGACACTGAAGCTTTCTTT
CASSYAAEGDTEAFF
>TRBJ2-7|TRBV5-1|-|-
TGCGCCAGCAGTCTCGCGGACAGTACCTACGAGCAGTACTTC
CASSLADSTYEQYF
>TRBJ1-2|TRBV10-3|-|TRBD1
TGTGCCATCAGTGAGCCTGGACAGGGAATGGTCTATGGCTACACCTTC
CAISEPGQGMVYGYTF
>TRBJ2-1|TRBV7-8|-|TRBD2
TGTGCCAGCAGCAGCGGGGCAAATGAGCAGTTCTTC
CASSSGANEQFF
>TRBJ2-1|TRBV10-1|-|-
TGCGCCAGCAGTGAGTCGCCCGGTTCTTACAATGAGCAGTTCTTC
CASSESPGSYNEQFF
>TRBJ2-3|TRBV19|-|-
TGTGCCAGTAGCTCTCTGAGCACAGATACGCAGTATTTT
CASSSLSTDTQYF
>TRBJ1-1|TRBV6-5|-|-
TGTGCCAGCAGACAGGGTTTTGTCACTGAAGCTTTCTTT
CASRQGFVTEAFF
>TRBJ2-7|TRBV18|-|TRBD1
TGTGCCAGCTCATCCCGGGACAGGGGGGACGAGCAGTACTTC
CASSSRDRGDEQYF
>TRBJ1-4|TRBV6-5|once|-
TGTGCCAGCAGACAATGGGGGGACGAAAAACTGTTTTTT
CASRQWGDEKLFF
>TRBJ1-2|TRBV6-5|-|-
TGTGCCAGCAGTTACTCCGGAGGTAACTATGGCTACACCTTC
CASSYSGGNYGYTF
>TRBJ2-7|TRBV4-1|once|TRBD1
TGCGCCAGCAGCCTTGAACCGGGACAGGGGCCTTACGAGCAGTACTTC
CASSLEPGQGPYEQYF
>TRBJ2-1|TRBV7-9|-|TRBD2
TGTGCCAGCAGCTTAGGGCCTCCACTAGCGGGAGTGTACAATGAGCAGTTCTTC
CASSLGPPLAGVYNEQFF
>TRBJ2-3|TRBV7-9|-|-
TGTGCCAGCAGAGACAGTTCAGATACGCAGTATTTT
CASRDSSDTQYF
>TRBJ2-1|TRBV10-3|-|TRBD2
TGTGCCATCACCACGACTAGCGGGAGATATGAGCAGTTCTTC
CAITTTSGRYEQFF
>TRBJ2-7|TRBV20-1|-|-
TGCAGTGCTAGTAAAACGGGAACCGGTTACGAGCAGTACTTC
CSASKTGTGYEQYF
>TRBJ2-7|TRBV27|-|-
TGTGCCAGCAGTTCCGGACTACCAACCTACGAGCAGTACTTC
CASSSGLPTYEQYF
>TRBJ2-7|TRBV19|-|TRBD1
TGTGCCAGTAGTATAGGGACAGGGGTTTACGAGCAGTACTTC
CASSIGTGVYEQYF
>TRBJ2-2|TRBV4-1|-|-
TGCGCCAGCAGCCAAAGGCTGGGCGTAGGGGAGCTGTTTTTT
CASSQRLGVGELFF
>TRBJ2-7|TRBV6-1|-|TRBD1
TGTGCCAGCAGTGACCGAGGGACAGGGGGCGAGCAGTACTTC
CASSDRGTGGEQYF
>TRBJ2-2|TRBV10-3|once|-
TGTGCCATCAGCGACTCCCCCACCGGGGAGCTGTTTTTT
CAISDSPTGELFF
>TRBJ2-1|TRBV25-1|-|TRBD2
TGTGCCAGCAGTGAATATCGGGGACTAGCGGGAGTTGAGCAGTTCTTC
CASSEYRGLAGVEQFF
>TRBJ2-5|TRBV6-2/TRBV6-3|-|TRBD2
TGTGCCAGCAGTTCCGCGCGGGAGGGCAAAGAGACCCAGTACTTC
CASSSAREGKETQYF
>TRBJ1-1|TRBV15|-|TRBD1
TGTGCCACCAGCAGAGGAAAACAGGGGGCTAACACTGAAGCTTTCTTT
CATSRGKQGANTEAFF
>TRBJ2-2|TRBV11-3|once|-
TGTGCCAGCAGGTCCGGAGTCACCGGGGAGCTGTTTTTT
CASRSGVTGELFF
>TRBJ1-5|TRBV28|-|-
TGTGCCAGCAGTTTAGGGGAGGGGAAGTGGCAGCCCCAGCATTTT
CASSLGEGKWQPQHF
>TRBJ2-2|TRBV4-1|-|TRBD2
TGCGCCAGCAGCCAAATGGGGGGACTAGGCATCGCCGGGGAGCTGTTTTTT
CASSQMGGLGIAGELFF
>TRBJ2-7|TRBV4-2|-|-
TGTGCCAGCAGCCAAGGCTCTACCTACGAGCAGTACTTC
CASSQGSTYEQYF
>TRBJ1-1|TRBV30|-|TRBD1
TGTGCCTGGAGTGGAAACAGGGGGCGTGGCACTGAAGCTTTCTTT
CAWSGNRGRGTEAFF
>TRBJ2-1|TRBV6-5|-|-
TGTGCCAGCATCGGGCGGGATCGTAATGAGCAGTTCTTC
CASIGRDRNEQFF
>TRBJ2-1|TRBV29-1|-|TRBD2
TGCAGCGTTGAATTTAGCGGGAGGGCCGTAGATGAGCAGTTCTTC
CSVEFSGRAVDEQFF
>TRBJ1-1|TRBV5-1|-|-
TGCGCCAGCAGCTTGGGGCGGGGGGCTTTGTGGGCTGAAGCTTTCTTT
CASSLGRGALWAEAFF
>TRBJ1-1|TRBV5-6|once|TRBD1
TGTGCCAGCAGTCCTTTGACAGGGTGGACTGAAGCTTTCTTT
CASSPLTGWTEAFF
>TRBJ1-2|TRBV6-1|-|-
TGTGCCAGCAGTGAACAGGGACACCCTAGCTTC
CASSEQGHPSF
>TRBJ2-1|TRBV24-1|-|TRBD2
TGTGCCACCAGTGATGTACTAGCGGCCTCCTACAATGAGCAGTTCTTC
CATSDVLAASYNEQFF
>TRBJ1-2|TRBV29-1|-|-
TGCAGCGTTGAGGGGGGGAACAGGGCCTATGGCTACACCTTC
CSVEGGNRAYGYTF
>TRBJ2-7|TRBV2|-|-
TGTGCCAGCAAAGGTGGGGACTCGCCAAAAACTCCCTACGAGCAGTACTTC
CASKGGDSPKTPYEQYF
>TRBJ2-3|TRBV10-2|once|TRBD1
TGCGCCAGCAGTGAAGGGACAGCTAGCACAGATACGCAGTATTTT
CASSEGTASTDTQYF
>TRBJ1-3|TRBV30|-|-
TGTGCCTGGGGGTCGCCGGGACACCGAAACACCATATATTTT
CAWGSPGHRNTIYF
>TRBJ2-5|TRBV9|-|TRBD2
TGTGCCAGCAGCGTAGAGTCTAGCGGGATAGGGACCCAGTACTTC
CASSVESSGIGTQYF
>TRBJ2-3|TRBV15|once|-
TGTGCCACCAGTGTGTCGGGAGATACGCAGTATTTT
CATSVSGDTQYF